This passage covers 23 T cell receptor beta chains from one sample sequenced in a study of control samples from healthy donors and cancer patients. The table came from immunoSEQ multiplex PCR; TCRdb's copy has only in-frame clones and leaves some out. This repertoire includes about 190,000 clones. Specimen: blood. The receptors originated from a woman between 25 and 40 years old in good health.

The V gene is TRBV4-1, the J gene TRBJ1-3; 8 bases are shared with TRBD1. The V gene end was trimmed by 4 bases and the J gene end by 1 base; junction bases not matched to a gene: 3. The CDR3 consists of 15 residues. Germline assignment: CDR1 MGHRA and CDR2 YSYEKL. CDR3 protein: CASSPWTGSGNTIYF. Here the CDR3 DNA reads TGCGCCAGCAGCCCCTGGACAGGGTCTGGAAACACCATATATTTT.

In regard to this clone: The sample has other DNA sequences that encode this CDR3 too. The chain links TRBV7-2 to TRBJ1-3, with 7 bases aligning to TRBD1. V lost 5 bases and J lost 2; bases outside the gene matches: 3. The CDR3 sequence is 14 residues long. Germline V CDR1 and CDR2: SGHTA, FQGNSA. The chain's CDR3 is CASSPDRAGNTIYF. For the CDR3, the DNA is TGTGCCAGCAGCCCCGACAGGGCTGGAAACACCATATATTTT.

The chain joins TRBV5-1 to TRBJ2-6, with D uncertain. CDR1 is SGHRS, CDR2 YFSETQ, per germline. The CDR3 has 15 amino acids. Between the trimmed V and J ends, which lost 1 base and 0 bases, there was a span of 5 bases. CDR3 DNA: TGCGCCAGCAGCTTGCGTAGCTCTGGGGCCAACGTCCTGACTTTC. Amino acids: CASSLRSSGANVLTF. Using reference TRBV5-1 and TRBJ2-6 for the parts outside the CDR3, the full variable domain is KAGVTQTPRYLIKTRGQQVTLSCSPISGHRSVSWYQQTPGQGLQFLFEYFSETQRNKGNFPGRFSGRQFSNSRSEMNVSTLELGDSALYLCASSLRSSGANVLTFGAGSRLTVL.

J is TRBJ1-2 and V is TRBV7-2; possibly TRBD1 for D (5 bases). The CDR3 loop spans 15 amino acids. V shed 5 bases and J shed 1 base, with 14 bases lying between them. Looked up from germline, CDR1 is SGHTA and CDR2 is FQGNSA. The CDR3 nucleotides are TGTGCCAGCAGCCCCCGGGCGGGGGATAACTATGGCTACACCTTC. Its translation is CASSPRAGDNYGYTF.

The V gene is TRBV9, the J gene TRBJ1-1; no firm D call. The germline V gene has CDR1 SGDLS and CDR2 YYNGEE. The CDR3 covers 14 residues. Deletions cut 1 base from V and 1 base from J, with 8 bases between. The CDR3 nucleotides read TGTGCCAGCAGCGTAAGGCCCCAGAACACTGAAGCTTTCTTT. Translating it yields CASSVRPQNTEAFF.

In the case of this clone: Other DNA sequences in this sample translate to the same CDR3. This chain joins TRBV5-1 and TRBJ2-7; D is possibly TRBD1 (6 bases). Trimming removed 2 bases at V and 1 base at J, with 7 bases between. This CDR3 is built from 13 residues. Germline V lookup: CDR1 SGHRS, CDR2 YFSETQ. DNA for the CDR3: TGCGCCAGCAGCTTCGGACAGTCCTACGAGCAGTACTTC. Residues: CASSFGQSYEQYF.

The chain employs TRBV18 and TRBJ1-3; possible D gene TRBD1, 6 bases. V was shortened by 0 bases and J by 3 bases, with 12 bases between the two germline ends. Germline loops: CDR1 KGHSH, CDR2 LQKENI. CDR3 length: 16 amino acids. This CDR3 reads CASSPPQGVFGNTIYF. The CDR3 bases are TGTGCCAGCTCACCACCACAGGGAGTTTTTGGAAACACCATATATTTT.

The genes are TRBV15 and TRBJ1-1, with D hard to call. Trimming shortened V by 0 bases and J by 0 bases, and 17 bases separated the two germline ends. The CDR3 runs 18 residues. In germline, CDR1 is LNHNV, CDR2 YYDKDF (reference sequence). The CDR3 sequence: CATSRDRLREEMNTEAFF. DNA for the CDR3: TGTGCCACCAGCAGAGATCGTCTTAGGGAAGAAATGAACACTGAAGCTTTCTTT. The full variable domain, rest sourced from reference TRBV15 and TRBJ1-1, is DAMVIQNPRYQVTQFGKPVTLSCSQTLNHNVMYWYQQKSSQAPKLLFHYYDKDFNNEADTPDNFQSRRPNTSFCFLDIRSPGLGDTAMYLCATSRDRLREEMNTEAFFGQGTRLTVV.

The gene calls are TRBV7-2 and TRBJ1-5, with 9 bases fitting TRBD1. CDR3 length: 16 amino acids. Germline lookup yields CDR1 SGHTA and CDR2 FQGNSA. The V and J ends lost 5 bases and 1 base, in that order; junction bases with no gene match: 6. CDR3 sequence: CASSALGTGSNQPQHF. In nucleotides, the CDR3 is TGTGCCAGCAGCGCGCTCGGGACAGGGAGCAATCAGCCCCAGCATTTT.

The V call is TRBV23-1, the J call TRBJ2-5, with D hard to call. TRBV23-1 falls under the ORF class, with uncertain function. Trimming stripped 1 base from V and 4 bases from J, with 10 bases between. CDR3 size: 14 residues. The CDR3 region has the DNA TGCGCCAGCAGTCAATTCTTAGGGCGAGAGACCCAGTACTTC. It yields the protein CASSQFLGRETQYF.

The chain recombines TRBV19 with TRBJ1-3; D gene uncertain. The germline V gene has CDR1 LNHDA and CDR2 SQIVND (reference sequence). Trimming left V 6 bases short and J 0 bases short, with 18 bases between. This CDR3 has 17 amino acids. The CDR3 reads CASSGRAGVGSGNTIYF. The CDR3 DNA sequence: TGTGCCAGTAGCGGACGGGCTGGGGTCGGCTCTGGAAACACCATATATTTT.

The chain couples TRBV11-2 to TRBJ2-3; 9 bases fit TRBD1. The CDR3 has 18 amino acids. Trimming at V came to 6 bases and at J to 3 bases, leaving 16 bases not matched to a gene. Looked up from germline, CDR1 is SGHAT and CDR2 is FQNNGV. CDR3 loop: CASRPIKTGTGKTDTQYF. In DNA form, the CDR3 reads TGTGCCAGCAGACCTATAAAGACCGGGACAGGGAAGACAGATACGCAGTATTTT.

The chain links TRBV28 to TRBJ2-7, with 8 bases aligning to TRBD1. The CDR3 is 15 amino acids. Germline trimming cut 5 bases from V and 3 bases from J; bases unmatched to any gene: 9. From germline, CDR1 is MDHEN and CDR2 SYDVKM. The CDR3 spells CASSPDRGRFYEQYF. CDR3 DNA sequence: TGTGCCAGCAGTCCAGACAGGGGACGTTTCTACGAGCAGTACTTC.

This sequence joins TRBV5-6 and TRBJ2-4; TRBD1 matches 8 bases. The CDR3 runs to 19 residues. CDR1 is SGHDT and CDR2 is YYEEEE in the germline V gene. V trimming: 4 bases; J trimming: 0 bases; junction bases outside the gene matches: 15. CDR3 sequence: CASSPAGQGLLLAKNIQYF. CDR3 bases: TGTGCCAGCAGCCCGGCTGGACAGGGTTTACTTCTAGCCAAAAACATTCAGTACTTC.

The CDR3 region has the DNA TGTGCCAGCAGCCAAGATCGTAACACTGAAGCTTTCTTT. Its translation is CASSQDRNTEAFF. The chain carries TRBV14 and TRBJ1-1; D gene ambiguous. Trimming cost V 0 bases and J 2 bases, with 4 bases left between them. CDR1 SGHDN and CDR2 FVKESK come from the germline V gene. CDR3 length equals 13 residues. Full variable domain (rest looked up from reference TRBV14 and TRBJ1-1): EAGVTQFPSHSVIEKGQTVTLRCDPISGHDNLYWYRRVMGKEIKFLLHFVKESKQDESGMPNNRFLAERTGGTYSTLKVQPAELEDSGVYFCASSQDRNTEAFFGQGTRLTVV.

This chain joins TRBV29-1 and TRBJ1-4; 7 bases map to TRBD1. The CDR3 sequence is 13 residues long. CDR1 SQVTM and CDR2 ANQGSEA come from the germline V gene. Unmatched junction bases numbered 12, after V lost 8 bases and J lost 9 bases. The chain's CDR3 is CSSLDREAKKLFF. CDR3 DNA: TGCAGCTCTCTCGACAGGGAGGCAAAAAAACTGTTTTTT.

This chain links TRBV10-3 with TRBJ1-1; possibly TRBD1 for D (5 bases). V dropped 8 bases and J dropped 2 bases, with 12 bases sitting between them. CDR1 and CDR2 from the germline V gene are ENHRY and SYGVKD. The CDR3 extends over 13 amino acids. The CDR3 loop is CAIQDIPNTEAFF. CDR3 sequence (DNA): TGTGCCATCCAGGACATACCTAACACTGAAGCTTTCTTT.

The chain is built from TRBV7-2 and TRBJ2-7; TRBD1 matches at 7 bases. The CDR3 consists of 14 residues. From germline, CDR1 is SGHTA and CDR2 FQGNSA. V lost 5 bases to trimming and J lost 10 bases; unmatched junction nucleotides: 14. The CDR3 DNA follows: TGTGCCAGCAGCCCCGGGACAGAGAGACTGGCACAGTACTTC. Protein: CASSPGTERLAQYF.

The CDR3 DNA is TGTGCCAGCTCAGGGACAGGGGCGATATTGAACTACGAGCAGTACTTC. Protein: CASSGTGAILNYEQYF. The chain is built from TRBV18 and TRBJ2-7; 10 bases are shared with TRBD1. The CDR3 is made up of 16 amino acids. Germline values: CDR1 KGHSH, CDR2 LQKENI. Trimming at V came to 5 bases and at J to 3 bases, leaving 10 bases not matched to a gene.

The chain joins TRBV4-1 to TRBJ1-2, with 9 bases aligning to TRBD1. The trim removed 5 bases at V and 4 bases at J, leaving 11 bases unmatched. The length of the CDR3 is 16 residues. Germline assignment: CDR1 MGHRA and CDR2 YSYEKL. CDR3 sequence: CASSKDWTGDSYGYTF. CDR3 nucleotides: TGCGCCAGCAGCAAGGACTGGACAGGGGATAGCTATGGCTACACCTTC.

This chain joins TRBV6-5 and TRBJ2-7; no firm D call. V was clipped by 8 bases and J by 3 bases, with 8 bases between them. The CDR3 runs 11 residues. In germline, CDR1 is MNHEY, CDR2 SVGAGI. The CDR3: CASEQNYEQYF. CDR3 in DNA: TGTGCCAGCGAACAGAACTACGAGCAGTACTTC.

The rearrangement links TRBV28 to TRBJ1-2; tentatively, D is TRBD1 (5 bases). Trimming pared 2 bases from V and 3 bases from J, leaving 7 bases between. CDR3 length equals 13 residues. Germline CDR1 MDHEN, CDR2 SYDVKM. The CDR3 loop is CASSLGRDYGYTF. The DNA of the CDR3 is TGTGCCAGCAGTTTAGGCAGGGACTATGGCTACACCTTC.

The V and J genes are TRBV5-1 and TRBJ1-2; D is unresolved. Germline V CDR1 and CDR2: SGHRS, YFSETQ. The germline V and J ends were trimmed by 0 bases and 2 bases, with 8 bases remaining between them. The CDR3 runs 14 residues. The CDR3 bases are TGCGCCAGCAGCTTGGACAAGATCAACTATGGCTACACCTTC. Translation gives CASSLDKINYGYTF.